The rows below give T cell receptor beta chains drawn from one sample of a study of CD8+ T cells in alopecia areata. TCRdb's table, derived via immunoSEQ multiplex PCR, lists solely in-frame clones and lacks some. The sample consists of 110,000 to 150,000 clones, roughly 52% of them appearing once. Sequenced here: CD8+ T cells sorted from blood, sampled at week 4, from a patient treated with tofacitinib. The receptor source for this set is a human donor with alopecia areata. The CDR3 runs from the conserved cysteine through the conserved F or W. D genes are given only for firm matches. Clone size appears in some rows only: once, few, many, or a class for an expanded clone.

D	J	size	V	DNA	CDR3
TRBD1	TRBJ2-5	.	TRBV7-2	TGTGCCAGCAGAGACAGGGGGCATCGAGAGACCCAGTACTTC	CASRDRGHRETQYF
TRBD2	TRBJ2-2	once	TRBV30	TGTGCCTGGAGCGCCCGGGGAGGGGCCGGGGAGCTGTTTTTT	CAWSARGGAGELFF
.	TRBJ2-1	.	TRBV27	TGTGCCAGCAGTTTTGGTCAGGGGGGCAACAATGAGCAGTTCTTC	CASSFGQGGNNEQFF
TRBD1	TRBJ1-2	few	TRBV7-8	TGTGCCAGCCTAACAGGGGGCAACGGCTACACCTTC	CASLTGGNGYTF
.	TRBJ1-2	.	TRBV7-9	TGTGCCAGCAGCACCTTCAGGAAGGGGGGATCGGATGGCTACACCTTC	CASSTFRKGGSDGYTF
TRBD2	TRBJ2-7	.	TRBV5-4	TGTGCCAGCAGCCCAACGGGAGGGAATCCCTACGAGCAGTACTTC	CASSPTGGNPYEQYF
.	TRBJ2-1	.	TRBV7-9	TGTGCCAGCAGCAAGACCTTAAAGCAGTTCTTC	CASSKTLKQFF
.	TRBJ1-5	.	TRBV30	TGTGCCTGGACTGGAGGTCCTCGTCAGCCCCAGCATTTT	CAWTGGPRQPQHF
.	TRBJ2-2	.	TRBV25-1	TGTGCCAGCAGCAGGGGAGGCGGGGAGCTGTTTTTT	CASSRGGGELFF
.	TRBJ2-3	few	TRBV2	TGTGCCAGCAGCCACCCAGGGCCTGATTCTGATACGCAGTATTTT	CASSHPGPDSDTQYF
.	TRBJ2-7	few	TRBV29-1	TGCAGCGTTGCCATAATAGCCTACGAGCAGTACTTC	CSVAIIAYEQYF
.	TRBJ1-5	few	TRBV5-6	TGTGCCAGCAGCTTTTCCCATCTCGGCGGCAATCAGCCCCAGCATTTT	CASSFSHLGGNQPQHF
.	TRBJ1-2	once	TRBV29-1	TGCAGCGTTGACGGGGGGACGGACTATGGCTACACCTTC	CSVDGGTDYGYTF
.	TRBJ2-4	few	TRBV7-2	TGTGCCAGCAGCCCAACCTACAACATTCAGTACTTC	CASSPTYNIQYF
.	TRBJ1-1	.	TRBV6-6	TGTGCCAGCAGTAGGGTGGACAGCTTGAACACTGAAGCTTTCTTT	CASSRVDSLNTEAFF
.	TRBJ1-2	few	TRBV7-2	TGTGCCAGCAGCGGGAGACAGGATTACTATGGCTACACCTTC	CASSGRQDYYGYTF
.	TRBJ2-3	.	TRBV7-3	TGTGCCAGCAGCTTAAGTGGGGGCTTCACAGATACGCAGTATTTT	CASSLSGGFTDTQYF
TRBD2	TRBJ2-1	.	TRBV5-6	TGTGCCAGCAGCTTGGAAGCGGGGGGCTCCTACAATGAGCAGTTCTTC	CASSLEAGGSYNEQFF
.	TRBJ2-7	few	TRBV29-1	TGCAGCGTTGAAGATCCCCAAGTCTACGAGCAGTACTTC	CSVEDPQVYEQYF
.	TRBJ2-5	.	TRBV30	TGTGCCTGGAGTCCAGGAGAGACCCAGTACTTC	CAWSPGETQYF
TRBD1	TRBJ2-1	.	TRBV14	TGTGCCAGCAGCCAAGTTACAGGGGACGGGAATGAGCAGTTCTTC	CASSQVTGDGNEQFF
.	TRBJ2-4	few	TRBV4-1	TGCGCCAGCAGCCAAGATTTGGACTATGGGGCCAAAAACATTCAGTACTTC	CASSQDLDYGAKNIQYF
.	TRBJ1-1	few	TRBV29-1	TGCAGCGTTGTTTGGACAGCAAACACTGAAGCTTTCTTT	CSVVWTANTEAFF
TRBD1	TRBJ2-5	.	TRBV7-9	TGTGCCAGCAGCCCAAGCGATGGGACAGGAGTAGAGACCCAGTACTTC	CASSPSDGTGVETQYF
.	TRBJ1-2	.	TRBV7-9	TGTGCCAGCAGCCACCAATCTCCCATGGGTGGCTACACCTTC	CASSHQSPMGGYTF
TRBD1	TRBJ2-7	.	TRBV5-1	TGCGCCAGCAGCTCGCACAATGCCGGGACAGGGGGCTCCTACGAGCAGTACTTC	CASSSHNAGTGGSYEQYF
.	TRBJ1-2	.	TRBV2	TGTGCCAGCAGTCGACGGGACACCACTGCCTATGGCTACACCTTC	CASSRRDTTAYGYTF
.	TRBJ1-2	.	TRBV9	TGTGCCAGCAGCCAAGGGGGGTTCCGCTATGGCTACACCTTC	CASSQGGFRYGYTF
.	TRBJ2-1	.	TRBV27	TGTGCCAGCAGTTTTTTGGGGGAAAATGAGCAGTTCTTC	CASSFLGENEQFF
TRBD2	TRBJ2-7	.	TRBV15	TGTGCCACCAGCAGTACGGGGGGATCCTACGAGCAGTACTTC	CATSSTGGSYEQYF
.	TRBJ1-6	.	TRBV10-3	TGTGCCAGCACCCCGGGGCCCTACCCTTATAATTCACCCCTCCACTTT	CASTPGPYPYNSPLHF
.	TRBJ2-7	few	TRBV7-6	TGTGCTGTCCCTCGTCCCTCCTACTACGAGCAGTACTTC	CAVPRPSYYEQYF
.	TRBJ2-5	.	TRBV4-1	TGCGCCAGCAGCCAAAGACAAGTAGGGGGAGAGACCCAGTACTTC	CASSQRQVGGETQYF
TRBD1	TRBJ2-7	few	TRBV13	TGTGCCAGCAGCGAAGGACAGGTCTCCTACGAGCAGTACTTC	CASSEGQVSYEQYF
TRBD1	TRBJ1-2	few	TRBV29-1	TGCAGCGTTGAAAGACAGGGGGCGGACTATGGCTACACCTTC	CSVERQGADYGYTF
TRBD2	TRBJ2-3	.	TRBV29-1	TGCAGCGTCATTACTAGCGGGAGCACAGATACGCAGTATTTT	CSVITSGSTDTQYF
.	TRBJ1-1	.	TRBV7-9	TGTGCCAGCAGCCCCCTGGGGACTGAAGCTTTCTTT	CASSPLGTEAFF
TRBD2	TRBJ2-7	.	TRBV6-6	TGTGCCAGCAGTTACTCGAGCGGGGGCTACGAGCAGTACTTC	CASSYSSGGYEQYF
TRBD1	TRBJ2-2	.	TRBV9	TGTGCCAGCAGCATGACAGGGGCCGGGGAGCTGTTTTTT	CASSMTGAGELFF
.	TRBJ2-7	.	TRBV6-6	TGTGCCAGCAGTTACTCCCTCTCCTACGAGCAGTACTTC	CASSYSLSYEQYF
TRBD1	TRBJ2-7	.	TRBV7-3	TGTGCCAGCAGCTCATCAGGGGGAAACGAGCAGTACTTC	CASSSSGGNEQYF
.	TRBJ2-5	many	TRBV6-5	TGTGCCAGCAGTTACGCCCCGACGGAGACCCAGTACTTC	CASSYAPTETQYF
.	TRBJ2-3	few	TRBV18	TGTGCCAGCTCACCACGGCCTAGCACAGATACGCAGTATTTT	CASSPRPSTDTQYF
TRBD1	TRBJ2-1	.	TRBV13	TGTGCCAGCAGCCTCCGGACAGGGGGACGTTTTTTTGAGCAGTTCTTC	CASSLRTGGRFFEQFF
TRBD1	TRBJ1-2	.	TRBV4-1	TGCGCCAGCAGACAGACAGGGGGCGCCCCCGGCTACACCTTC	CASRQTGGAPGYTF
.	TRBJ2-7	.	TRBV2	TGTGCCAGCAAACCGGGACCCTCCTACGAGCAGTACTTC	CASKPGPSYEQYF
TRBD1	TRBJ1-6	.	TRBV4-1	TGCGCCAGCAGCCAAATCGAGGGGGCGAATTCACCCCTCCACTTT	CASSQIEGANSPLHF